This note documents a single T cell receptor beta chain sequence. The source of the sample is a study of T cell changes during pregnancy in multiple sclerosis. Clones were read by immunoSEQ multiplex PCR, and TCRdb kept only the in-frame ones, dropping some. The sample lists around 69,000 clones; just over 90% were seen once. This CDR3 has 15 amino acids. Germline V gene sequence: CDR1 MNHEY, CDR2 SMNVEV (reference sequence). Trimming took 4 bases from V and 4 from J; bases not matched to a gene: 7. This specimen consisted of peripheral blood, obtained in the second trimester of pregnancy. The TCR was taken from a female donor in good health, enrolled as a control in a pregnancy study. This chain uses TRBV27 with TRBJ2-1, with 7 nucleotides matching TRBD1. The CDR3 loop is CASSSRPGQYNEQFF. The CDR3 nucleotides read TGTGCCAGCAGTTCCCGGCCGGGACAGTACAATGAGCAGTTCTTC.